These T cell receptor beta chains were read from a single sample in a study of T cells in Graves' hyperthyroidism and ophthalmopathy. TCRdb re-analysed the multiplex PCR reads in MiXCR, keeping a single row per CDR3 protein. The sample comprises roughly 580,000 distinct CDR3 sequences, 14% of which are singletons, and almost 6% rests with the top ten. The sequencing input was blood. Every receptor here comes from a woman between 25 and 40 years old with Graves' hyperthyroidism that later progressed to Graves' ophthalmopathy. Each CDR3 is given with its conserved first and last residue. Each record gives: D gene, clone size, J gene, V gene, CDR3 DNA, CDR3 protein. The D gene is left open where the match is weak. Expanded clones are given a class, and other clones once, few, many or no size at all.

. many TRBJ2-3 TRBV19 TGTGCCAGTCAAACGGTAGGCGGGATGAATTCAGATACGCAGTATTTT CASQTVGGMNSDTQYF
. many TRBJ1-3 TRBV4-2 TGTGCCAGCAGCCAAGATAGCCCGCGCTCTGGAAACACCATATATTTT CASSQDSPRSGNTIYF
. few TRBJ2-5 TRBV28 TGTGCCAGCAGTTTCACTAGCAGCCAAGAGACCCAGTACTTC CASSFTSSQETQYF
. many TRBJ2-4 TRBV7-2 TGTGCCAGCAGCTTAGGCCAGAAAAACATTCAGTACTTC CASSLGQKNIQYF
. many TRBJ1-4 TRBV30 TGTGCCTGGACTCAGCTTAATGAAAAACTGTTTTTT CAWTQLNEKLFF
. . TRBJ1-2 TRBV14 TGTGCCAGCAGCCTCACGCTGACAGATGGCTACACCTTC CASSLTLTDGYTF
TRBD1 many TRBJ1-2 TRBV12-3/TRBV12-4 TGTGCCAGCAGTTTAGCGGGACAGAGTTATGGCTACACCTTC CASSLAGQSYGYTF
. many TRBJ2-7 TRBV9 TGTGCCAGCAGCACCGACAGCTCCTACGAGCAGTACTTC CASSTDSSYEQYF
TRBD2 many TRBJ2-1 TRBV27 TGTGCCAGCAGTCAACTAACTAGCGGGAGCCCGTTTCGGTGGCAGTTCTTC CASSQLTSGSPFRWQFF
TRBD1 many TRBJ1-2 TRBV7-2 TGTGCCAGCAGCATTTCCAGGGGGCTCGGCTATGGCTACACCTTC CASSISRGLGYGYTF
TRBD2 . TRBJ2-1 TRBV7-9 TGTGCCAGCAGCTTACTAGCGGGAGAAGAGCAGTTCTTC CASSLLAGEEQFF
TRBD1 many TRBJ1-6 TRBV20-1 TGCAGTGCTGCAACCACAGGGGCTGTAAGCTCCTATAATTCACCCCTCCACTTT CSAATTGAVSSYNSPLHF
. few TRBJ2-1 TRBV20-1 TGCAGTGCTAGAGATTATATGGATCCATCCTACAATGAGCAGTTCTTC CSARDYMDPSYNEQFF
. . TRBJ2-2 TRBV11-3 TGTGCCAGCAGCTTAGCCCTCGGGGCAGGGGACACCGGGGAGCTGTTTTTT CASSLALGAGDTGELFF
TRBD1 . TRBJ2-7 TRBV3-1 TGTGCCAGCAGCCAATACAGGGGGTACGAGCAGTACTTC CASSQYRGYEQYF
TRBD1 many TRBJ1-1 TRBV19 TGTGCCAGTAGTAAACGGCAGGGGGCCGGCATGAACACTGAAGCTTTCTTT CASSKRQGAGMNTEAFF
TRBD1 . TRBJ1-1 TRBV4-1 TGCGCCAGCAGCCCAGGGGGGTTGGAGAATACTGAAGCTTTCTTT CASSPGGLENTEAFF
. many TRBJ1-3 TRBV6-1 TGTGCCAGCAGCCCCCAAGGGGTCGGAAACACCATATATTTT CASSPQGVGNTIYF
. few TRBJ2-1 TRBV5-1 TGCGCCAGCAGCAAAACGACAGAAGAGCAGTTCTTC CASSKTTEEQFF
TRBD2 few TRBJ2-7 TRBV7-2 TGTGCCAGCAGTCGGGAGGGGGGGTCTGAGCAGTACTTC CASSREGGSEQYF
. . TRBJ2-1 TRBV18 TGTGCCAGCTCACCACCGCACACCCAAGCTAGTGAGCAGTTCTTC CASSPPHTQASEQFF
TRBD2 many TRBJ2-7 TRBV5-1 TGCGCCAGCAGCTTCACTAGCGGGGCCTCCTACGAGCAGTACTTC CASSFTSGASYEQYF
TRBD2 . TRBJ2-7 TRBV4-2 TGTGCCAACAGCCAAGAAGGGGTAGCGGGAGCTTTGGTGTACGAGCAGTACTTC CANSQEGVAGALVYEQYF
TRBD1 . TRBJ1-3 TRBV25-1 TGTGCCAGCAGTGAATTGGGACAGGGGGCCGGAAACACCATATATTTT CASSELGQGAGNTIYF
. many TRBJ1-1 TRBV30 TGTGCCTGGAGTGTGGTGGGTGGACAGACTGAAGCTTTCTTT CAWSVVGGQTEAFF
. few TRBJ1-2 TRBV7-9 TGTGCCAGCAGCTTAGTTTCAGGGAATAACTATGGCTACACCTTC CASSLVSGNNYGYTF
TRBD2 many TRBJ2-1 TRBV30 TGTGCCTGGAGCCTAAAGAGCGGGATTAAGTGGAATGAGCAGTTCTTC CAWSLKSGIKWNEQFF
TRBD2 . TRBJ2-1 TRBV11-3 TGTGCCAGCAGCTCGTCCTTTACTAGCGGCGGGACCAAGAGCTCCTACAATGAGCAGTTCTTC CASSSSFTSGGTKSSYNEQFF
. few TRBJ2-3 TRBV9 TGTGCCAGCAGCTCTCCAGGGGGGGGGGTGGTGACAGATACGCAGTATTTT CASSSPGGGVVTDTQYF
TRBD2 . TRBJ2-2 TRBV6-1 TGTGCCACCGAATGGGGACTAGGTCTGACCGGGGAGCTGTTTTTT CATEWGLGLTGELFF
. many TRBJ1-4 TRBV19 TGTGCCAGTAGCATGGGACCCCTCGGTGAAAAACTGTTTTTT CASSMGPLGEKLFF
. many TRBJ1-1 TRBV20-1 TGCAGTGCTGATCCGGGATTAATGAACACTGAAGCTTTCTTT CSADPGLMNTEAFF
TRBD2 . TRBJ2-5 TRBV4-1 TGCGCCAGCAGCCAAGCTGTAGCGGGAGGGTCAAAAGAGACCCAGTACTTC CASSQAVAGGSKETQYF
. few TRBJ1-5 TRBV6-2/TRBV6-3 TGTGCCAGCAAGGACGGGCAGGGAGGTCAGCCCCAGCATTTT CASKDGQGGQPQHF
TRBD2 many TRBJ2-7 TRBV2 TGTGCCCTCCAGGCCCTAGCGGGAGAGACCTACGAGCAGTACTTC CALQALAGETYEQYF